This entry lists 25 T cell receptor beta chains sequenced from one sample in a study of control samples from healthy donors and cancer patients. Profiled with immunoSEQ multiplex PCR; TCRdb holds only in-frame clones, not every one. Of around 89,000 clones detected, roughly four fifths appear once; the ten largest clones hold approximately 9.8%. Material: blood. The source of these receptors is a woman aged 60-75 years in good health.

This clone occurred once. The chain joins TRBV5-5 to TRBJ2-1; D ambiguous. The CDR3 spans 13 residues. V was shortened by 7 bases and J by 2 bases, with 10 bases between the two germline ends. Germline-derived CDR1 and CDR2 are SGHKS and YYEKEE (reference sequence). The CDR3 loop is CASAINAYNEQFF. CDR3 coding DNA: TGTGCCAGCGCCATTAACGCCTACAATGAGCAGTTCTTC.

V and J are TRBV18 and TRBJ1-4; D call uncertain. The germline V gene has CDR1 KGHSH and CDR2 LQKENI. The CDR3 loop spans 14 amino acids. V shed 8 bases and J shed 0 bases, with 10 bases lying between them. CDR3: CASTDIATNEKLFF. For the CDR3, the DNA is TGTGCCAGCACAGACATTGCAACTAATGAAAAACTGTTTTTT.

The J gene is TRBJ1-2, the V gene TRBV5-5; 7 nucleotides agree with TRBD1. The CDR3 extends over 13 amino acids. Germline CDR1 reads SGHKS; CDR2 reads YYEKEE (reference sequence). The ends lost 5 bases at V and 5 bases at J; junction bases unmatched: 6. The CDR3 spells CASSQGGGYGYTF. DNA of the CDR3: TGTGCCAGCAGTCAAGGGGGCGGTTATGGCTACACCTTC.

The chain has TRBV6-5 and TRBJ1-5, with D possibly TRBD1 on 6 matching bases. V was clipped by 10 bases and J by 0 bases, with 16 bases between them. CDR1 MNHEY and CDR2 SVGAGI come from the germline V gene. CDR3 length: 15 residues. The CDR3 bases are TGTGCCACTCAAACTACAGGGCTTAGCAATCAGCCCCAGCATTTT. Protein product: CATQTTGLSNQPQHF.

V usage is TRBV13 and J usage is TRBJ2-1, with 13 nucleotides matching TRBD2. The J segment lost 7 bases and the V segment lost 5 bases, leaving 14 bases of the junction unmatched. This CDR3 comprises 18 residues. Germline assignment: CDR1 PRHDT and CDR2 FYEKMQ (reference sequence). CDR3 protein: CASSPPPKTSGRSNEQFF. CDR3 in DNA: TGTGCCAGCAGCCCACCCCCCAAGACTAGCGGGAGGTCGAATGAGCAGTTCTTC.

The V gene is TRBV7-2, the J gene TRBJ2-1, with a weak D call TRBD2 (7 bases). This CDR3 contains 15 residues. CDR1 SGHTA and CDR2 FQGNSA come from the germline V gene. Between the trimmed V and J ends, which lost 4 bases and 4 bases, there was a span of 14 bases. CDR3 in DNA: TGTGCCAGCAGCTCCCCGGGGGGCGGGTACAATGAGCAGTTCTTC. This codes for CASSSPGGGYNEQFF. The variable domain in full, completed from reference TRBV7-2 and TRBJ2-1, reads GAGVSQSPSNKVTEKGKDVELRCDPISGHTALYWYRQSLGQGLEFLIYFQGNSAPDKSGLPSDRFSAERTGGSVSTLTIQRTQQEDSAVYLCASSSPGGGYNEQFFGPGTRLTVL.

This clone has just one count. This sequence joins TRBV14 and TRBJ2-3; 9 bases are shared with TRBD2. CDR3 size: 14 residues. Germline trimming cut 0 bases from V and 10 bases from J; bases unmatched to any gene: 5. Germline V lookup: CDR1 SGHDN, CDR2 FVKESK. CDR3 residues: CASSQDFSGSAQYF. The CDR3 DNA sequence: TGTGCCAGCAGCCAAGATTTTAGCGGGAGTGCGCAGTATTTT.

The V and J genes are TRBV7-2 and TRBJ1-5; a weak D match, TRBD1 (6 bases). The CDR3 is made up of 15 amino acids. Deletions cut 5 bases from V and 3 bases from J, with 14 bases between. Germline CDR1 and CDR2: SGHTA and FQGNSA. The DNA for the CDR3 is TGTGCCAGCAGCCCCGGGGGCGGGAACAATCAGCCCCAGCATTTT. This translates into CASSPGGGNNQPQHF.

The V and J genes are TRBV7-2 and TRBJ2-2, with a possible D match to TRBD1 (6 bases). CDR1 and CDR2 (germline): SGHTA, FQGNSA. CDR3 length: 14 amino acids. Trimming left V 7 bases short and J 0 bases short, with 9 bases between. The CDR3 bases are TGTGCCAGCATGAGGGGGACGAACACCGGGGAGCTGTTTTTT. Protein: CASMRGTNTGELFF.

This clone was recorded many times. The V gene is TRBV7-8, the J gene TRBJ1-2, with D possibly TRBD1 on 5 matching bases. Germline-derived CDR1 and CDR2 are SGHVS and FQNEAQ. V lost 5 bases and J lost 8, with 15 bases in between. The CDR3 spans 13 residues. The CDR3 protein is CASSLGVEQGYTF. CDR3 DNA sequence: TGTGCCAGCAGCCTGGGGGTCGAGCAGGGCTACACCTTC.

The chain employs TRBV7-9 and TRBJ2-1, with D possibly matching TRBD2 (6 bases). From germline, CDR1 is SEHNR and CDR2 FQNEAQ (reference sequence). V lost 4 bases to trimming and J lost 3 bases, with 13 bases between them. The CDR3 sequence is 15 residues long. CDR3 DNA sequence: TGTGCCAGCAGCTCTCCGGGACTGGTCTACAATGAGCAGTTCTTC. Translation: CASSSPGLVYNEQFF.

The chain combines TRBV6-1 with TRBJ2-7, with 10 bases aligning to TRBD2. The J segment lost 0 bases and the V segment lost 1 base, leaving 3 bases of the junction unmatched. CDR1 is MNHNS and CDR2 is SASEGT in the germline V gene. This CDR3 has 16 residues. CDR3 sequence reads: CASSEGLAGFSYEQYF. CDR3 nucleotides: TGTGCCAGCAGTGAAGGACTAGCGGGCTTCTCCTACGAGCAGTACTTC.

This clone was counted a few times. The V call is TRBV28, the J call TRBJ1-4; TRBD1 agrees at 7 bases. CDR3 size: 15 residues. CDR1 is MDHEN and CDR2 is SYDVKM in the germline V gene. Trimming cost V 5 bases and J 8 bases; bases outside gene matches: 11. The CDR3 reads CASSPTTGMGEKLFF. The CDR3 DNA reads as TGTGCCAGCAGTCCAACGACAGGGATGGGAGAAAAACTGTTTTTT.

The CDR3 coding sequence is TGCGCCAGCAGCTTGGGGGGAGCGGGAGACGAGCAGTTCTTC. It yields the protein CASSLGGAGDEQFF. This chain joins TRBV5-1 and TRBJ2-1; 8 nucleotides line up with TRBD2. There are 14 residues in the CDR3. The germline CDR1 and CDR2 sequences are SGHRS and YFSETQ. V trimming: 0 bases; J trimming: 10 bases; junction bases outside the gene matches: 6.

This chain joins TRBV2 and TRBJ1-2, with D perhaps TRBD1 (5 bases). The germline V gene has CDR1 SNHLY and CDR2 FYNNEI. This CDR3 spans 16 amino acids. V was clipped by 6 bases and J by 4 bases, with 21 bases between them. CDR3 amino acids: CASRRGASQEGYGYTF. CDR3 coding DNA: TGTGCCAGCAGACGAGGGGCCAGTCAGGAGGGCTATGGCTACACCTTC.

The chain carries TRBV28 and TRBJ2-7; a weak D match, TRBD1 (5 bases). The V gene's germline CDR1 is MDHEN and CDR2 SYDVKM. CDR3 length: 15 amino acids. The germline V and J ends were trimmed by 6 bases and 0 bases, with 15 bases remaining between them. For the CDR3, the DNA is TGTGCCAGCAGCTCATACCAGGGCAGCTCCTACGAGCAGTACTTC. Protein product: CASSSYQGSSYEQYF. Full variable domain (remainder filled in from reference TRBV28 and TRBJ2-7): DVKVTQSSRYLVKRTGEKVFLECVQDMDHENMFWYRQDPGLGLRLIYFSYDVKMKEKGDIPEGYSVSREKKERFSLILESASTNQTSMYLCASSSYQGSSYEQYFGPGTRLTVT.

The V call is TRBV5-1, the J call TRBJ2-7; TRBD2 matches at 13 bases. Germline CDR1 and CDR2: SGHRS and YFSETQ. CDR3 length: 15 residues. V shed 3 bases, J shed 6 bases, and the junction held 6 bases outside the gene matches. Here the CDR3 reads CASSSGTSGEGEQYF. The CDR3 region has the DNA TGCGCCAGCAGCTCCGGGACTAGCGGGGAGGGCGAGCAGTACTTC.

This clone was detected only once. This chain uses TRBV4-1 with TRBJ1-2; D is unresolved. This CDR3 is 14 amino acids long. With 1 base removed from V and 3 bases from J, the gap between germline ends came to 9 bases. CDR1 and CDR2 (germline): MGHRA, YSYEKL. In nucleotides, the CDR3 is TGCGCCAGCAGCCAAGTTTTGGCTTACTATGGCTACACCTTC. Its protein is CASSQVLAYYGYTF.

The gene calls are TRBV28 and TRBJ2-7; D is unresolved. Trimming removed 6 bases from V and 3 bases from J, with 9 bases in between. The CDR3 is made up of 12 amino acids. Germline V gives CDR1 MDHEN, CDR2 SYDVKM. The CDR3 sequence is CASSTNNYEQYF. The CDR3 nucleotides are TGTGCCAGCAGCACAAACAACTACGAGCAGTACTTC. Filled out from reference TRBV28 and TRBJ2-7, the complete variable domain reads DVKVTQSSRYLVKRTGEKVFLECVQDMDHENMFWYRQDPGLGLRLIYFSYDVKMKEKGDIPEGYSVSREKKERFSLILESASTNQTSMYLCASSTNNYEQYFGPGTRLTVT.

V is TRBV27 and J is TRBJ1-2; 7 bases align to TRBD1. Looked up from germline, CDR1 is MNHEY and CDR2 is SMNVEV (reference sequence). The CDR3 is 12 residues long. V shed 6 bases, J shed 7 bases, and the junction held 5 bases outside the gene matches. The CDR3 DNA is TGTGCCAGCAGCCTAGGGGGCGGTGGCTACACCTTC. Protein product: CASSLGGGGYTF.

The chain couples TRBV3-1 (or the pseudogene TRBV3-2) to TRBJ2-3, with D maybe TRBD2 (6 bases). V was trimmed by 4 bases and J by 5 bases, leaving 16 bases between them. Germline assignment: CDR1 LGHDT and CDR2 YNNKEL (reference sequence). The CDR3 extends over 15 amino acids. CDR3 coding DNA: TGTGCCAGCAGCCGAGAAGCCGGACTAAAAGATACGCAGTATTTT. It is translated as CASSREAGLKDTQYF.

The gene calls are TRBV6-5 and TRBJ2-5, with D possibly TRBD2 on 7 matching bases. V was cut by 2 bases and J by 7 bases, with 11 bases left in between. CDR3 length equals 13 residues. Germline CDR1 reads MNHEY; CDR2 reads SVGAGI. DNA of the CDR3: TGTGCCAGCAGTTACGGGGGGGCGGGGACCCAGTACTTC. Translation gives CASSYGGAGTQYF.

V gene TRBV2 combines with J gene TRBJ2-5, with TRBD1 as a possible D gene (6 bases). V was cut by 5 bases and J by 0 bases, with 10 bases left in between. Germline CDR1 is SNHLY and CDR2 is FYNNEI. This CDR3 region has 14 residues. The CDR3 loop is CASSLQGNQETQYF. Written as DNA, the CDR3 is TGTGCCAGCAGTTTACAGGGAAACCAAGAGACCCAGTACTTC.

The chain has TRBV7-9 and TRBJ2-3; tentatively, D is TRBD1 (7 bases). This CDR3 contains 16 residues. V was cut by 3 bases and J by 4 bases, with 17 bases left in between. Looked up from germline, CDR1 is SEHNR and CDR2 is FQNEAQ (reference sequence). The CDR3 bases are TGTGCCAGCAGCTTTTGGGGGCGCAGGGGGGCAGATACGCAGTATTTT. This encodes CASSFWGRRGADTQYF.

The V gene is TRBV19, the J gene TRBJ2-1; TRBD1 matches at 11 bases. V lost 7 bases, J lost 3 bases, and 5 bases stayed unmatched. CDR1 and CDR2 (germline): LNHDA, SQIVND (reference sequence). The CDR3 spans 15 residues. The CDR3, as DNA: TGTGCCAGTACCAGGGACAGGGGGTACTACAATGAGCAGTTCTTC. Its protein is CASTRDRGYYNEQFF. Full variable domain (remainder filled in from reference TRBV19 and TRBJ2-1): DGGITQSPKYLFRKEGQNVTLSCEQNLNHDAMYWYRQDPGQGLRLIYYSQIVNDFQKGDIAEGYSVSREKKESFPLTVTSAQKNPTAFYLCASTRDRGYYNEQFFGPGTRLTVL.